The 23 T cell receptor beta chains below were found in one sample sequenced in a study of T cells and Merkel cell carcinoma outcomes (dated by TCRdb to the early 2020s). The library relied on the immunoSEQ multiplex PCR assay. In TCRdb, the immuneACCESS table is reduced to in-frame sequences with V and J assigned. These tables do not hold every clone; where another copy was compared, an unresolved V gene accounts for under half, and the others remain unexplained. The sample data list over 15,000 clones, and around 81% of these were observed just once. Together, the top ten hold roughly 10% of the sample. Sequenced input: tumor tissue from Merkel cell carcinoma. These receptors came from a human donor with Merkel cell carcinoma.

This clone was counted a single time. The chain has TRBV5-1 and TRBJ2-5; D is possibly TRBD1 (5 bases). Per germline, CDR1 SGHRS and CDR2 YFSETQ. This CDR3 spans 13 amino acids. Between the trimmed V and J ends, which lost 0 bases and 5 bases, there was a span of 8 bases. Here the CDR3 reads CASSLEGRETQYF. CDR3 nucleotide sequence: TGCGCCAGCAGCTTGGAGGGGCGGGAGACCCAGTACTTC.

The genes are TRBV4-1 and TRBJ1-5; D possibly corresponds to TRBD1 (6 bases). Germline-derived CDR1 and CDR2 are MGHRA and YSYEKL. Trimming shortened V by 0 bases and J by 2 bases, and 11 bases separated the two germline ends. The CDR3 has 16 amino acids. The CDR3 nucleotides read TGCGCCAGCAGCCAAGAGGTCCGGACAGGCAATCAGCCCCAGCATTTT. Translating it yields CASSQEVRTGNQPQHF.

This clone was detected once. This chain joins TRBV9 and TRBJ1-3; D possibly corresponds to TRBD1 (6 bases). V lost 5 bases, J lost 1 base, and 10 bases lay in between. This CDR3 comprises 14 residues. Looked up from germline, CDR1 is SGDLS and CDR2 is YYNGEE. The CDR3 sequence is CASSTQGSGNTIYF. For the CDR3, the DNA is TGTGCCAGCAGTACACAGGGTTCTGGAAACACCATATATTTT.

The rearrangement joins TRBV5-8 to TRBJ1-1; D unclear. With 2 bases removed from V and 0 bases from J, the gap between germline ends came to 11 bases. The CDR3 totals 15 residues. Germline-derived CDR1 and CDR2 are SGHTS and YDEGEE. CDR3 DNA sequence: TGTGCCAGCAGCTTCCCCGGCAGATTGAACACTGAAGCTTTCTTT. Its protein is CASSFPGRLNTEAFF.

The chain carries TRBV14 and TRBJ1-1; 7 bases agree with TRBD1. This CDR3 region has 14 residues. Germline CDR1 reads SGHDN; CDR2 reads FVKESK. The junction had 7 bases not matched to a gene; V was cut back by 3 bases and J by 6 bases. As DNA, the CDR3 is TGTGCCAGCAGCCAGGGTTGGCAGGGGGCTGAAGCTTTCTTT. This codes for CASSQGWQGAEAFF.

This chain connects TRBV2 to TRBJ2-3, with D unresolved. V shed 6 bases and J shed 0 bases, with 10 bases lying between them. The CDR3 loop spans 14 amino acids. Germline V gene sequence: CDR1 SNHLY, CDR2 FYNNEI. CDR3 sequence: CASRASESTDTQYF. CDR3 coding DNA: TGTGCCAGCAGAGCCTCAGAAAGCACAGATACGCAGTATTTT.

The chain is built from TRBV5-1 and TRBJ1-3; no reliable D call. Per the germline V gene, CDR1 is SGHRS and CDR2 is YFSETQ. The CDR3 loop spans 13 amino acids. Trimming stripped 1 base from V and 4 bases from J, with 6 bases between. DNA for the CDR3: TGCGCCAGCAGCTTGACAGAAGGAAACACCATATATTTT. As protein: CASSLTEGNTIYF.

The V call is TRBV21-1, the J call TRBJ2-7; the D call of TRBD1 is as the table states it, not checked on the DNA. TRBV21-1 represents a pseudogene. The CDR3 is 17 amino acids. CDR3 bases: TGTGCCAGCAGCTGGCTCTTAACAGGGGGACTATCCTACGAGCAGTACTTC. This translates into CASSWLLTGGLSYEQYF.

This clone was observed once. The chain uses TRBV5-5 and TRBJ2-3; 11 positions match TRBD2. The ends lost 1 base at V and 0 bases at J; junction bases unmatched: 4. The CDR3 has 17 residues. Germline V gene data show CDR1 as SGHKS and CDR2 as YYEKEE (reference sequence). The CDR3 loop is CASSLSLAGGSTDTQYF. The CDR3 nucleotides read TGTGCCAGCAGCTTGAGCCTAGCGGGGGGTAGCACAGATACGCAGTATTTT. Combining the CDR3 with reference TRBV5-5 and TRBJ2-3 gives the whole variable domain DAGVTQSPTHLIKTRGQQVTLRCSPISGHKSVSWYQQVLGQGPQFIFQYYEKEERGRGNFPDRFSARQFPNYSSELNVNALLLGDSALYLCASSLSLAGGSTDTQYFGPGTRLTVL.

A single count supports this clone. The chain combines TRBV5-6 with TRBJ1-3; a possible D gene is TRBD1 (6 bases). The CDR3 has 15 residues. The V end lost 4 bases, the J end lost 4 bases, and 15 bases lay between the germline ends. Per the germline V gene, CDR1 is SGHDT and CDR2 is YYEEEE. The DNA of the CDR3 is TGTGCCAGCAGCCTCAACACAGGGCCAGGAAACACCATATATTTT. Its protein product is CASSLNTGPGNTIYF.

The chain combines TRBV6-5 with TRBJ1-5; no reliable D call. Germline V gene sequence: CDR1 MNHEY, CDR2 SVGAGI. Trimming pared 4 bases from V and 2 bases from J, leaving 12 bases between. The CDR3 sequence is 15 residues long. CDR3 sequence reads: CASSSDLLGNQPQHF. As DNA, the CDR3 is TGTGCCAGCAGTTCCGACCTATTGGGCAATCAGCCCCAGCATTTT.

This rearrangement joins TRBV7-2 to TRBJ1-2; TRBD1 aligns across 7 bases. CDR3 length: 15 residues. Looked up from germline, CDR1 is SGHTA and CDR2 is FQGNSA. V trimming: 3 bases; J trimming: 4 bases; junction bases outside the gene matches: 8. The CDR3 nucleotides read TGTGCCAGCAGCTTCAGCCAGGGGGGGGTCTATGGCTACACCTTC. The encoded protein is CASSFSQGGVYGYTF.

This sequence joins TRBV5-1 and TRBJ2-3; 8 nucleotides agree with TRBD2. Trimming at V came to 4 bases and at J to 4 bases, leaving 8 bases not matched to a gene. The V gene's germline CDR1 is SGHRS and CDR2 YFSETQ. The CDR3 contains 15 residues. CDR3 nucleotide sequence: TGCGCCAGCAGCCCAGCGGGGGCCGCGGCAGATACGCAGTATTTT. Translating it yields CASSPAGAAADTQYF. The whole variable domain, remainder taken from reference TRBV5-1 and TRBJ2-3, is KAGVTQTPRYLIKTRGQQVTLSCSPISGHRSVSWYQQTPGQGLQFLFEYFSETQRNKGNFPGRFSGRQFSNSRSEMNVSTLELGDSALYLCASSPAGAAADTQYFGPGTRLTVL.

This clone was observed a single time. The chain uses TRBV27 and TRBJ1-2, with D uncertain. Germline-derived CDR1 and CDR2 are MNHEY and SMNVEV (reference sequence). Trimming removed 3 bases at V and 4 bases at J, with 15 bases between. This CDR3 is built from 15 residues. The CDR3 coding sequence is TGTGCCAGCAGTTTGCGAGGAGGGCCACTCTATGGCTACACCTTC. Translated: CASSLRGGPLYGYTF.

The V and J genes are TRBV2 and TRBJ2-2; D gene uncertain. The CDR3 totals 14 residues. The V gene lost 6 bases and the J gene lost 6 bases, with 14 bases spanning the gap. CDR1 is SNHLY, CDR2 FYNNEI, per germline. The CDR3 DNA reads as TGTGCCAGCAGGAGGCCGAGTGGGGCCGGGGAGCTGTTTTTT. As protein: CASRRPSGAGELFF.

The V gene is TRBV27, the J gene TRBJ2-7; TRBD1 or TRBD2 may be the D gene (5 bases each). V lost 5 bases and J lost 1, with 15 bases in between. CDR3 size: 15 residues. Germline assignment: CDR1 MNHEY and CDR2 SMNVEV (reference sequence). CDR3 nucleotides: TGTGCCAGCAGTCCCTGGGGACGGGGATCCTACGAGCAGTACTTC. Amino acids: CASSPWGRGSYEQYF.

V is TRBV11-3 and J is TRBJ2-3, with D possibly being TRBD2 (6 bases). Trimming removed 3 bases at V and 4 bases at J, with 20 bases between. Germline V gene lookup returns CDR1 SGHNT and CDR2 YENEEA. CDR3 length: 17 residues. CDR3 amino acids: CASSFIFGRTGPDTQYF. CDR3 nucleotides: TGTGCCAGCAGCTTCATTTTCGGGAGAACGGGGCCAGATACGCAGTATTTT.

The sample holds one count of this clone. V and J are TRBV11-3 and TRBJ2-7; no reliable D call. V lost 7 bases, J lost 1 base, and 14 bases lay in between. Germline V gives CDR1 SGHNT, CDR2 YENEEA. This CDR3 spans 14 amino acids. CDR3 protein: CASTDKGLSYEQYF. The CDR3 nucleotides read TGTGCCAGCACTGACAAAGGCCTATCCTACGAGCAGTACTTC.

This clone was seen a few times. CDR3 DNA: TGTGCCAGCAGTGAAGGGGGACGGTCCCCTTTCCACTTT. Residues: CASSEGGRSPFHF. V is TRBV2 and J is TRBJ1-6, with a tentative D call TRBD1 (5 bases). The length of the CDR3 is 13 residues. The germline V gene encodes CDR1 SNHLY and CDR2 FYNNEI. V was shortened by 1 base and J by 17 bases, with 15 bases between the two germline ends.

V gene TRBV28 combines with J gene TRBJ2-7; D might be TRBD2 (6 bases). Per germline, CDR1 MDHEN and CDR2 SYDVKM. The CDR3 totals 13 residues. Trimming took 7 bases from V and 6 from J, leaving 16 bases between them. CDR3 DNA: TGTGCCAGCATCGGGGGTCTTTCCATCGAGCAGTACTTC. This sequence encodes CASIGGLSIEQYF.

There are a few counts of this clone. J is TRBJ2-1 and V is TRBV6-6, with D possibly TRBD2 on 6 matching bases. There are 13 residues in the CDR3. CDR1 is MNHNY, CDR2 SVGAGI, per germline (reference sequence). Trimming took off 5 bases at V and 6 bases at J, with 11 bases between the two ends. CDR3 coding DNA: TGTGCCAGCAGTCACGGGGGTACCAATGAGCAGTTCTTC. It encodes CASSHGGTNEQFF.

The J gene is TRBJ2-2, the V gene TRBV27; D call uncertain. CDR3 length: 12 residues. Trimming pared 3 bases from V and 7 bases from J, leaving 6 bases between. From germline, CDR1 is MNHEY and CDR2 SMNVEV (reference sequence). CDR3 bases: TGTGCCAGCAGTTTGCCCGGCGGGGAGCTGTTTTTT. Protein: CASSLPGGELFF.

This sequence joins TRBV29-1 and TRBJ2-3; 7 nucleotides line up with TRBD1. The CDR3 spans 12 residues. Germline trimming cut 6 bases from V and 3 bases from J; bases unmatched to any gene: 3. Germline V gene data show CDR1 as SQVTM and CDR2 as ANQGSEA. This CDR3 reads CSVGQATDTQYF. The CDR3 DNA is TGCAGCGTCGGACAGGCAACAGATACGCAGTATTTT.